One TCR beta chain is described in this entry. Its antigen is currently not known. One base away there is no much larger clone; base qualities are not given. The sample is drawn from a study of T cell responses to AZD1222 COVID-19 vaccine (dated by TCRdb to about 2021). Looking at the study overall: AZD1222 recipients given second doses at about 4 weeks or at about 12 weeks were pooled, since spike-specific TCR depth and breadth were not found to differ between the two schedules. A total of approximately 240 trial participants underwent TCR sequencing, of whom some 200 had received two doses of AZD1222 and about 26 had received two doses of the MenACWY control vaccine. Enrollment into the trials was organized by age into subgroups of 18-55, 56-69 and 70-plus years, and those subgroups contained approximately 160, 26 and 62 TCR-sequenced participants, respectively. On the study overall, not on this receptor specifically: The vaccine-associated CD4 TCRs covered the entire spike protein, and the dominant responses fell in regions 160-218 and 743-854. Reportedly, almost half of the unique spike-specific TCRs recognized epitopes lying outside the regions that are mutated in the B.1.351 and B.1.1.7 variants. Conclusions about previously exposed vaccinees are limited, since just a handful of AZD1222 recipients were seropositive for SARS-CoV-2 at baseline. Participants were mostly white British, with more females than males. The authors suggested clonal diversity may have been underestimated. Because no samples from the day 14 peak response were available, repertoires could be characterized only after the peak T cell response. The 56-69-year group was small, and its depth increase did not reach significance, likely because of low power. A significant rise in spike-specific TCR breadth and depth was observed after two AZD1222 doses relative to day 0 and relative to MenACWY recipients.

The CDR3 regions of human TCRbeta chains were analyzed by immunosequencing. Processing in the source paper ran as follows. Repertoire TCRs were checked for matches against a reference library of SARS-CoV-2-specific TCRs that had been generated using the MIRA antigen-specificity platform. Breadth was defined as the fraction of unique TCRs that were SARS-CoV-2-associated. Depth was defined as the fraction of total T cells that were SARS-CoV-2-associated. Each spike-specific TCR was assigned to its reactive spike region and to a CD4 or CD8 class using the MIRA data. Log10-transformed breadth and depth values were compared by one-way ANOVA with Sidak's multiple comparisons tests. TCRdb limited this immuneACCESS table to in-frame rearrangements with V and J called. A share of clones is missing; checked studies link under half to unresolved V genes, and the rest is unexplained. The DNA gave D and trimming, while V, J and clone size come from that table. The sample yields about 140,000 clones; roughly 90% were counted once. About 3% of the sample is held by the ten biggest clonotypes.

CDR1 and CDR2, looked up from the germline V gene (reference sequence), are LNHDA and SQIVND. There are 16 amino acids in the CDR3, from cysteine to phenylalanine inclusive. Only the CDR3 portion is preserved as DNA: 48 bases, with reading frame beginning at the first base. V is clipped by 5 bases and J by 0 bases, and the sequence between their germline boundaries is 14 bases long. This sample's time point label indicates: baseline before first vaccination. The vaccinee samples were drawn from two UK trials, COV001 and COV002, one of which was a single-blind randomized controlled phase 2/3 trial testing AZD1222 (ChAdOx1 nCoV-19) in healthy adults. For TCRbeta chain sequencing, PBMC samples from trial participants were taken at day 0 and at day 28 after the second dose.

The V and J segments used are TRBV19 and TRBJ2-1, and possibly TRBD1, on 7 matching bases. The source is an adult in good health. The sample consisted of peripheral blood, taken on day 0 of AZD1222 vaccination. The CDR3 here reads CASSGGQTSSYNEQFF. The sequence in DNA is TGTGCCAGTAGTGGGGGACAGACTAGCTCCTACAATGAGCAGTTCTTC.